One and the same sample provided the 30 T cell receptor beta chains below, sequenced in a study of blood T cell repertoires in COVID-19. The assay was immunoSEQ multiplex PCR, and TCRdb's table has in-frame clones only and misses some. The sample has around 260,000 clones; over 75% are singletons. Sequenced: peripheral blood. The receptors derive from a human donor in a cohort sampled during active COVID-19.

The chain employs TRBV3-1 (or the pseudogene TRBV3-2) and TRBJ2-7; 8 bases are shared with TRBD2. This CDR3 is 14 amino acids long. Germline V gene lookup returns CDR1 LGHDT and CDR2 YNNKEL (reference sequence). The V gene end was trimmed by 2 bases and the J gene end by 5 bases; junction bases not matched to a gene: 5. CDR3: CASSQSGGSNEQYF. CDR3 nucleotides: TGTGCCAGCAGCCAATCGGGAGGGTCCAACGAGCAGTACTTC.

This clone has just one count. The chain joins TRBV7-9 to TRBJ2-3; D call uncertain. The CDR3 has 17 residues. Germline CDR1 is SEHNR and CDR2 is FQNEAQ (reference sequence). Trimming stripped 1 base from V and 4 bases from J, with 18 bases between. The CDR3 reads CASSLGELRVNSDTQYF. CDR3 nucleotide sequence: TGTGCCAGCAGCTTAGGAGAGTTACGGGTCAATTCAGATACGCAGTATTTT.

This chain uses TRBV7-2 with TRBJ2-7; TRBD2 aligns across 9 bases. After removal of 6 bases from V and 0 bases from J, the junction contained 3 bases not matched to a gene. This CDR3 has 14 residues. Germline V CDR1 and CDR2: SGHTA, FQGNSA. As DNA, the CDR3 is TGTGCCAGCAGTAGCGGGGGCATCTCCTACGAGCAGTACTTC. Its translation: CASSSGGISYEQYF.

This rearrangement joins TRBV7-2 to TRBJ1-3; maybe TRBD1 (5 bases). Between the trimmed V and J ends, which lost 5 bases and 4 bases, there was a span of 12 bases. From germline, CDR1 is SGHTA and CDR2 FQGNSA. The CDR3 is 14 amino acids. The CDR3 coding sequence is TGTGCCAGCAGCGTCACGGGGGACGGAAACACCATATATTTT. Protein product: CASSVTGDGNTIYF.

The chain links TRBV4-3 to TRBJ1-6; the D is unclear. Germline V gene data show CDR1 as LGHNA and CDR2 as YSLEER. Trimming shortened V by 4 bases and J by 6 bases, and 7 bases separated the two germline ends. This CDR3 has 13 residues. The CDR3 is CASSLHSNSPLHF. The DNA for the CDR3 is TGCGCCAGCAGCCTCCACTCTAATTCACCCCTCCACTTT.

The V and J genes are TRBV7-9 and TRBJ1-2; unclear D gene. CDR3 length: 13 residues. Germline CDR1 is SEHNR and CDR2 is FQNEAQ (reference sequence). V lost 1 base to trimming and J lost 8 bases, with 11 bases between them. CDR3 residues: CASSLEVLDGYTF. CDR3 nucleotide sequence: TGTGCCAGCAGCTTAGAAGTCCTAGACGGCTACACCTTC.

This clone was recorded a few times. The rearrangement uses TRBV7-2 and TRBJ1-1; D is undetermined. The germline V and J ends were trimmed by 6 bases and 3 bases, with 11 bases remaining between them. The CDR3 spans 13 residues. Germline V lookup: CDR1 SGHTA, CDR2 FQGNSA. CDR3 nucleotide sequence: TGTGCCAGCAGGAGGGTGGGATACACTGAAGCTTTCTTT. Protein product: CASRRVGYTEAFF.

The sample holds one count of this clone. The chain couples TRBV6-4 to TRBJ1-1, with unresolved D. Germline CDR1 reads MRHNA; CDR2 reads SNTAGT. V lost 0 bases and J 1 base, leaving 9 bases between the germline ends. The CDR3 is 15 residues long. Written as DNA, the CDR3 is TGTGCCAGCAGTGACTCATCCAGTCGGAACACTGAAGCTTTCTTT. Protein: CASSDSSSRNTEAFF.

V and J are TRBV4-2 and TRBJ1-2; D is unresolved. V was clipped by 1 base and J by 4 bases, with 19 bases between them. From germline, CDR1 is LGHNA and CDR2 YNFKEQ. The CDR3 sequence is 17 residues long. CDR3 residues: CASSQVRITEPVYGYTF. The DNA of the CDR3 is TGTGCCAGCAGCCAAGTTCGCATCACAGAGCCCGTCTATGGCTACACCTTC.

The chain is built from TRBV4-2 and TRBJ1-1; D unclear. This CDR3 region has 17 residues. The germline V gene has CDR1 LGHNA and CDR2 YNFKEQ. Trimming took 0 bases from V and 0 from J, leaving 14 bases between them. This chain's CDR3 is CASSQDLGSFMNTEAFF. CDR3 nucleotide sequence: TGTGCCAGCAGCCAAGATCTAGGAAGCTTCATGAACACTGAAGCTTTCTTT.

The rearrangement links TRBV30 to TRBJ2-7; 7 bases map to TRBD1. Germline lookup yields CDR1 GTSNPN and CDR2 SVGIG (reference sequence). The CDR3 length is 14 residues. Trimming at V came to 4 bases and at J to 4 bases, leaving 10 bases not matched to a gene. CDR3 residues: CAWNTGTVIYEQYF. As DNA, the CDR3 is TGTGCCTGGAATACCGGGACAGTTATTTACGAGCAGTACTTC. The full variable domain, its missing parts supplied by reference TRBV30 and TRBJ2-7, is SQTIHQWPATLVQPVGSPLSLECTVEGTSNPNLYWYRQAAGRGLQLLFYSVGIGQISSEVPQNLSASRPQDRQFILSSKKLLLSDSGFYLCAWNTGTVIYEQYFGPGTRLTVT.

Remarks on this clone: A read error may account for a junction end that differs from germline. The CDR3 DNA sequence: TGTGCCAGCAGTCAAATGTCCGGGACAGTAAATTTT. Protein product: CASSQMSGTVNF. The gene calls are TRBV6-5 and TRBJ1-4; 7 bases align to TRBD1. The CDR3 extends over 12 amino acids. Germline V gene lookup returns CDR1 MNHEY and CDR2 SVGAGI.

This chain uses TRBV7-2 with TRBJ1-2, with D possibly being TRBD1 (6 bases). Germline-derived CDR1 and CDR2 are SGHTA and FQGNSA. The CDR3 totals 14 residues. Trimming stripped 3 bases from V and 4 bases from J, with 12 bases between. CDR3 loop: CASSFGTNSYGYTF. CDR3 in DNA: TGTGCCAGCAGCTTCGGGACAAACTCCTATGGCTACACCTTC.

The rearrangement links TRBV10-1 to TRBJ2-7; 10 bases are shared with TRBD1. The ends lost 10 bases at V and 5 bases at J; junction bases unmatched: 14. This CDR3 is built from 15 residues. Germline CDR1 and CDR2: WNHNN and SYGVQD (reference sequence). The CDR3 is CATRTGGKGFDEQYF. The CDR3 DNA reads TGCGCCACGAGGACAGGGGGTAAGGGGTTCGACGAGCAGTACTTC.

V usage is TRBV19 and J usage is TRBJ2-4; TRBD1 might be the D (6 bases). V lost 4 bases to trimming and J lost 4 bases, with 20 bases between them. Germline CDR1 is LNHDA and CDR2 is SQIVND (reference sequence). This CDR3 is 17 amino acids long. CDR3 protein: CASSKATQERGKNIQYF. The CDR3 nucleotides read TGTGCCAGTAGTAAGGCTACCCAGGAGAGGGGGAAAAACATTCAGTACTTC.

This clone was seen once. The V gene is TRBV6-6, the J gene TRBJ1-2, with 9 bases that match TRBD1. The CDR3 sequence is 15 residues long. Germline lookup yields CDR1 MNHNY and CDR2 SVGAGI (reference sequence). Trimming took 2 bases from V and 5 from J; bases not matched to a gene: 6. The CDR3 DNA reads TGTGCCAGCAGTTACCGGGACAGGGCCGGATATGGCTACACCTTC. This translates into CASSYRDRAGYGYTF.

The chain recombines TRBV6-4 with TRBJ1-2; no reliable D call. CDR1 is MRHNA and CDR2 is SNTAGT in the germline V gene. The CDR3 spans 12 residues. V lost 3 bases to trimming and J lost 4 bases, with 6 bases between them. Here the CDR3 DNA reads TGTGCCAGCAGTGATCGGGGCTATGGCTACACCTTC. This sequence encodes CASSDRGYGYTF.

The chain combines TRBV5-1 with TRBJ2-3; tentative D call: TRBD2 (6 bases). Between the trimmed V and J ends, which lost 2 bases and 3 bases, there was a span of 16 bases. This CDR3 region has 16 residues. CDR1 and CDR2 from the germline V gene are SGHRS and YFSETQ. CDR3 in amino acids: CASSLGTGVRTDTQYF. CDR3 DNA: TGCGCCAGCAGCTTAGGTACGGGGGTAAGAACAGATACGCAGTATTTT.

The rearrangement joins TRBV9 to TRBJ2-2, with D maybe TRBD2 (6 bases). CDR1 is SGDLS, CDR2 YYNGEE, per germline. The V gene lost 0 bases and the J gene lost 1 base, with 10 bases spanning the gap. The CDR3 runs to 16 residues. CDR3 amino acids: CASSVVWGGNTGELFF. The CDR3 coding sequence is TGTGCCAGCAGCGTAGTTTGGGGAGGGAACACCGGGGAGCTGTTTTTT. Looking up the rest from reference TRBV9 and TRBJ2-2 gives the full variable domain: DSGVTQTPKHLITATGQRVTLRCSPRSGDLSVYWYQQSLDQGLQFLIQYYNGEERAKGNILERFSAQQFPDLHSELNLSSLELGDSALYFCASSVVWGGNTGELFFGEGSRLTVL.

The chain links TRBV2 to TRBJ2-2; tentative D call: TRBD1 (6 bases). The V gene lost 6 bases and the J gene lost 3 bases, with 14 bases spanning the gap. Germline CDR1 and CDR2: SNHLY and FYNNEI. This CDR3 spans 15 amino acids. The CDR3 nucleotides are TGTGCCAGCAGGGGGAGAAGGACAGACACCGGGGAGCTGTTTTTT. Its translation: CASRGRRTDTGELFF. Full variable domain (remainder filled in from reference TRBV2 and TRBJ2-2): EPEVTQTPSHQVTQMGQEVILRCVPISNHLYFYWYRQILGQKVEFLVSFYNNEISEKSEIFDDQFSVERPDGSNFTLKIRSTKLEDSAMYFCASRGRRTDTGELFFGEGSRLTVL.

The rearrangement uses TRBV19 and TRBJ2-7; D not certain. Looked up from germline, CDR1 is LNHDA and CDR2 is SQIVND (reference sequence). Between the trimmed V and J ends, which lost 4 bases and 3 bases, there was a span of 10 bases. The CDR3 sequence is 13 residues long. The CDR3 DNA follows: TGTGCCAGTAGTACCCAGGCAAACTACGAGCAGTACTTC. Protein: CASSTQANYEQYF.

This rearrangement joins TRBV27 to TRBJ2-7; D is unclear. V was pared by 8 bases and J by 3 bases, with 17 bases between. Germline V lookup: CDR1 MNHEY, CDR2 SMNVEV (reference sequence). This CDR3 comprises 14 residues. CDR3 nucleotides: TGTGCCAGCTCAACAGCTCTTCCTCTCTACGAGCAGTACTTC. Translated, it gives CASSTALPLYEQYF.

The chain links TRBV18 to TRBJ2-1; D call uncertain. The CDR3 is made up of 16 amino acids. The germline V gene has CDR1 KGHSH and CDR2 LQKENI. The ends were cut back, 1 base at V and 0 bases at J, with 10 bases in the middle. CDR3 bases: TGTGCCAGCTCACCACGGAGTTACAACTCCTACAATGAGCAGTTCTTC. It is translated as CASSPRSYNSYNEQFF.

V gene TRBV6-2 or TRBV6-3 combines with J gene TRBJ1-2; D unresolved. V was shortened by 2 bases and J by 8 bases, with 12 bases between the two germline ends. The CDR3 extends over 13 amino acids. CDR1 is MNHEY and CDR2 is SVGEGT in the germline V gene. CDR3: CASSYAGIRGYTF. The CDR3 bases are TGTGCCAGCAGTTACGCGGGGATAAGGGGCTACACCTTC.

The V and J genes are TRBV4-3 and TRBJ2-7; TRBD2 aligns across 7 bases. V shed 3 bases, J shed 3 bases, and the junction held 5 bases outside the gene matches. CDR1 and CDR2 (germline): LGHNA, YSLEER. This CDR3 contains 14 residues. The CDR3 sequence: CASSQDTSVYEQYF. The CDR3 DNA sequence: TGCGCCAGCAGCCAGGACACTAGCGTCTACGAGCAGTACTTC.

This clone has a single count. This chain uses TRBV5-1 with TRBJ2-7; the match to TRBD2 covers 7 bases. This CDR3 contains 15 residues. Trimming took 1 base from V and 2 from J; bases not matched to a gene: 6. CDR1 and CDR2 from the germline V gene are SGHRS and YFSETQ. The CDR3 DNA follows: TGCGCCAGCAGCTTGCAGCGGGATGGTCCCTACGAGCAGTACTTC. Its translation: CASSLQRDGPYEQYF. Together with reference TRBV5-1 and TRBJ2-7, the CDR3 gives the full variable domain: KAGVTQTPRYLIKTRGQQVTLSCSPISGHRSVSWYQQTPGQGLQFLFEYFSETQRNKGNFPGRFSGRQFSNSRSEMNVSTLELGDSALYLCASSLQRDGPYEQYFGPGTRLTVT.

The chain recombines TRBV11-3 with TRBJ2-7; the match to TRBD2 covers 9 bases. The ends lost 5 bases at V and 2 bases at J; junction bases unmatched: 4. Per germline, CDR1 SGHNT and CDR2 YENEEA. CDR3 length equals 14 residues. CDR3 coding DNA: TGTGCCAGCAGCGAGACTAGCGGCCCCTACGAGCAGTACTTC. This translates into CASSETSGPYEQYF.

J is TRBJ2-7 and V is TRBV7-9, with a weak D call TRBD1 (5 bases). Germline CDR1 reads SEHNR; CDR2 reads FQNEAQ (reference sequence). There are 14 residues in the CDR3. V lost 1 base, J lost 2 bases, and 9 bases lay in between. The CDR3 DNA sequence: TGTGCCAGCAGCTTAGAAGGGGTTCCCTACGAGCAGTACTTC. It is translated as CASSLEGVPYEQYF.

The chain has TRBV2 and TRBJ1-3, with D maybe TRBD1 (5 bases). CDR1 and CDR2 from the germline V gene are SNHLY and FYNNEI. Trimming removed 11 bases from V and 6 bases from J, with 17 bases in between. CDR3 size: 13 residues. Here the CDR3 DNA reads TGTGCCGGCGGCGGCTCGGGGGAAAACACCATATATTTT. The encoded protein is CAGGGSGENTIYF.

The gene calls are TRBV5-1 and TRBJ1-1, with 9 bases that match TRBD1. The germline CDR1 and CDR2 sequences are SGHRS and YFSETQ. The CDR3 has 15 residues. The trim removed 0 bases at V and 8 bases at J, leaving 8 bases unmatched. This CDR3 reads CASSLEGQGRSEAFF. CDR3 sequence (DNA): TGCGCCAGCAGCTTGGAAGGACAGGGGCGATCCGAAGCTTTCTTT.